This passage covers 3 T cell receptor beta chains from one sample sequenced in a study of blood T cell repertoires in COVID-19. Repertoires were generated with immunoSEQ multiplex PCR, while TCRdb's copy carries only in-frame clones and drops some. The repertoire consists of about 38,000 clones, with 85% occurring once and the leading ten covering around 4.8%. The sample taken for sequencing was peripheral blood. All receptors derive from a man in his fifties or sixties with active COVID-19.

This chain uses TRBV28 with TRBJ1-5; a weak D match, TRBD1 (5 bases). Trimming removed 2 bases from V and 6 bases from J, with 14 bases in between. The germline V gene encodes CDR1 MDHEN and CDR2 SYDVKM. The CDR3 covers 15 residues. CDR3 nucleotides: TGTGCCAGCAGTTTACTTCCCCTCGGGGGTCAGCCCCAGCATTTT. This translates into CASSLLPLGGQPQHF. Combining the CDR3 with reference TRBV28 and TRBJ1-5 gives the whole variable domain DVKVTQSSRYLVKRTGEKVFLECVQDMDHENMFWYRQDPGLGLRLIYFSYDVKMKEKGDIPEGYSVSREKKERFSLILESASTNQTSMYLCASSLLPLGGQPQHFGDGTRLSIL.

J is TRBJ1-3 and V is TRBV11-2; D is uncertain. The CDR3 spans 15 residues. The V and J ends lost 1 base and 0 bases respectively, with 7 bases between them. Germline V gene sequence: CDR1 SGHAT, CDR2 FQNNGV. The CDR3 protein is CASSLVLSSGNTIYF. Written as DNA, the CDR3 is TGTGCCAGCAGCTTAGTGCTTAGCTCTGGAAACACCATATATTTT.

V is TRBV14 and J is TRBJ2-3; D gene unclear. Per germline, CDR1 SGHDN and CDR2 FVKESK. The V end lost 4 bases, the J end lost 0 bases, and 8 bases lay between the germline ends. The CDR3 has 14 amino acids. For the CDR3, the DNA is TGTGCCAGCAGCCTGAGGTTTAGCACAGATACGCAGTATTTT. This translates into CASSLRFSTDTQYF.